This TCR beta chain is drawn from a study of blood T cell repertoires in COVID-19. For the study at large: The origin of the acute and convalescent COVID-19 samples was the United States, Italy and Spain. T cells, B-cell-depleted T cells, or PBMCs supplied cDNA or gDNA.

In the source study's methods: Counts of nucleated cells, estimated from reference gene primer amplification, were obtained. Sequenced by immunoSEQ multiplex PCR; TCRdb stores in-frame clones only, minus some. V, J and clone size are taken as reported in that table, and D and trimming were inferred from the DNA itself. The repertoire holds under 300,000 clones, with 70% to 90% as singletons. The TCR originated in a woman in her 70s with acute or convalescent COVID-19. Sequencing input: peripheral blood.

CDR3 sequence reads: CASSLTAGNPEAFF. The CDR3 region has the DNA TGCGCCAGCAGCTTGACAGCGGGTAACCCTGAAGCTTTCTTT. This sequence joins TRBV5-1 and TRBJ1-1, with D unresolved. The germline CDR1 and CDR2 sequences are SGHRS and YFSETQ. CDR3 size: 14 residues. The ends were cut back, 1 base at V and 6 bases at J, with 13 bases in the middle.